This T cell receptor (beta chain) was captured in a study of human T cells and chemical hapten exposure. Study summary: Enrolled patients were predominantly female and had alopecia areata, totalis or universalis. General study findings and limits: Large CDR3 similarity clusters arose significantly more often from expanded TCRs than from controls.

Noted time point: pre-sensitization, week 0. Treatment here: therapeutic diphenylcyclopropenone sensitization with weekly scalp DPC. This clonotype occurred many times. Its antigen remains unknown. TCRdb reprocessed the RACE reads with MiXCR, giving one entry per CDR3 protein. The table includes around 62,000 distinct CDR3 sequences, around 7% detected once. This CDR3 is built from 12 residues. V lost 8 bases to trimming and J lost 4 bases, with 12 bases between them. CDR1 and CDR2 from the germline V gene are GTSNPN and SVGIG (reference sequence). The receptor was derived from a woman in her 30s with alopecia areata. Some clones in this sample may be carry-over from other donors' samples. Sequencing was performed on whole blood, taken in connection with sensitization to the hapten diphenylcyclopropenone (DPC). The chain has TRBV30 and TRBJ1-5, with no clear D. The CDR3 sequence is CAGGTDNQPQHF. CDR3 DNA: TGTGCCGGAGGAACGGATAATCAGCCCCAGCATTTT.